One T cell receptor (beta chain) is described in this entry. Measured with immunoSEQ multiplex PCR; TCRdb has only the in-frame clones, and not every one. The profile covers under 3,000 clones, with around two thirds appearing a single time and approximately 15% taken by the ten largest. This sample is drawn from a study of T cells in tumors after PD-1 blockade. Study-wide context: Excluded were patients with checkpoint blockade, immunosuppressants, or radiotherapy or other anti-cancer therapy within 4 weeks.

Looked up from germline, CDR1 is SGHDN and CDR2 is FVKESK. V was shortened by 4 bases and J by 4 bases, with 13 bases between the two germline ends. The CDR3 spans 14 residues. The material was tumor tissue, obtained after anti-PD-1 treatment. The sequence came from a human donor with basal cell carcinoma. The rearrangement joins TRBV14 to TRBJ1-1, with D tentatively TRBD1 (5 bases). The CDR3 reads CASSLQGTITEAFF. CDR3 DNA sequence: TGTGCCAGCAGCCTTCAGGGTACAATCACTGAAGCTTTCTTT.